Following are 10 T cell receptor beta chains from one sample sequenced in a study of blood T cell repertoires in COVID-19. Assay: immunoSEQ multiplex PCR; the TCRdb copy retains only in-frame clones and omits some. The sample carries under 110,000 clones, 84% recorded once. Specimen: peripheral blood. The origin of the receptors is a woman between 55 and 75 years old with acute or convalescent COVID-19.

The rearrangement joins TRBV15 to TRBJ2-1; D possibly corresponds to TRBD1 (6 bases). CDR3 length: 14 amino acids. In germline, CDR1 is LNHNV, CDR2 YYDKDF (reference sequence). V was pared by 1 base and J by 7 bases, with 11 bases between. Here the CDR3 reads CATSRGLQGNEQFF. The CDR3 bases are TGTGCCACCAGCAGAGGTCTACAGGGTAATGAGCAGTTCTTC.

This clone was counted at least ten times. The rearrangement uses TRBV7-9 and TRBJ1-6; possibly TRBD1 for D (5 bases). V was trimmed by 3 bases and J by 8 bases, leaving 11 bases between them. Per germline, CDR1 SEHNR and CDR2 FQNEAQ (reference sequence). The CDR3 extends over 14 amino acids. In DNA form, the CDR3 reads TGTGCCAGCAGCTTCTTCGGGGGGGATTCACCCCTCCACTTT. Protein: CASSFFGGDSPLHF.

The rearrangement uses TRBV5-1 and TRBJ2-3; no clear D gene. The CDR3 covers 16 residues. Per germline, CDR1 SGHRS and CDR2 YFSETQ. The ends were cut back, 0 bases at V and 3 bases at J, with 14 bases in the middle. CDR3 bases: TGCGCCAGCAGCTTGGAGCCAGCTAGAAATACAGATACGCAGTATTTT. Encoded protein: CASSLEPARNTDTQYF.

The chain couples TRBV5-5 to TRBJ1-3; TRBD1 matches 10 bases. CDR3 length: 15 residues. Germline trimming cut 5 bases from V and 0 bases from J; bases unmatched to any gene: 2. Germline V gene lookup returns CDR1 SGHKS and CDR2 YYEKEE (reference sequence). Here the CDR3 reads CASSWTGGSGNTIYF. In nucleotides, the CDR3 is TGTGCCAGCAGTTGGACAGGGGGCTCTGGAAACACCATATATTTT.

V gene TRBV2 combines with J gene TRBJ2-1, with 9 bases lining up with TRBD2. CDR1 and CDR2 from the germline V gene are SNHLY and FYNNEI. CDR3 size: 14 residues. With V trimmed by 7 bases and J by 6 bases, 7 bases remained unmatched. The CDR3 loop reads CASTALTSGNEQFF. CDR3 nucleotide sequence: TGTGCCAGCACAGCTTTGACTAGCGGCAATGAGCAGTTCTTC.

This clone showed up just a few times. The chain recombines TRBV7-9 with TRBJ2-3, with 12 nucleotides matching TRBD2. Looked up from germline, CDR1 is SEHNR and CDR2 is FQNEAQ (reference sequence). The CDR3 spans 18 residues. The junction had 10 bases not matched to a gene; V was cut back by 3 bases and J by 3 bases. The CDR3 spells CASSLGLRLAGVTDTQYF. As DNA, the CDR3 is TGTGCCAGCAGCTTGGGATTGAGACTAGCGGGGGTTACAGATACGCAGTATTTT.

This CDR3 reads CASSDGTRGDTQYF. CDR3 nucleotides: TGTGCCAGCAGCGACGGCACCCGGGGAGATACGCAGTATTTT. The chain has TRBV13 and TRBJ2-3; a weak D match, TRBD2 (5 bases). Germline V gene sequence: CDR1 PRHDT, CDR2 FYEKMQ (reference sequence). The CDR3 extends over 14 amino acids. V was cut by 5 bases and J by 5 bases, with 14 bases left in between.

This chain links TRBV6-1 with TRBJ1-4, with D possibly being TRBD1 (5 bases). Germline assignment: CDR1 MNHNS and CDR2 SASEGT. Between the trimmed V and J ends, which lost 3 bases and 4 bases, there was a span of 9 bases. The CDR3 has 14 amino acids. As DNA, the CDR3 is TGTGCCAGCAGTGAGAGACAGTTTAATGAAAAACTGTTTTTT. This codes for CASSERQFNEKLFF.

The V gene is TRBV11-2, the J gene TRBJ2-5, with D maybe TRBD1 (6 bases). The CDR3 extends over 15 amino acids. In germline, CDR1 is SGHAT, CDR2 FQNNGV. V lost 4 bases and J 1 base, leaving 13 bases between the germline ends. DNA of the CDR3: TGTGCCAGCAGCTCCAGACAGGCCCTCCAAGAGACCCAGTACTTC. Residues: CASSSRQALQETQYF. Based on the CDR3 plus reference TRBV11-2 and TRBJ2-5, the full variable domain is EAGVAQSPRYKIIEKRQSVAFWCNPISGHATLYWYQQILGQGPKLLIQFQNNGVVDDSQLPKDRFSAERLKGVDSTLKIQPAKLEDSAVYLCASSSRQALQETQYFGPGTRLLVL.

V is TRBV2 and J is TRBJ2-7; TRBD1 agrees at 10 bases. The CDR3 totals 14 residues. The junction had 5 bases not matched to a gene; V was cut back by 5 bases and J by 4 bases. The V gene's germline CDR1 is SNHLY and CDR2 FYNNEI. The CDR3 bases are TGTGCCAGCAGTCGGGACAGGGGACGGTACGAGCAGTACTTC. Translating gives CASSRDRGRYEQYF.